This T cell receptor (beta chain) was captured by sequencing in a study of cytomegalovirus exposure and HLA in healthy donors. Study-wide context: Most genotyped donors, over 70% of about 360, had Caucasian-associated genetic ancestry.

The CDR3 contains 13 residues. In germline, CDR1 is SGDLS, CDR2 YYNGEE. Losses at the gene ends were 4 bases for V and 5 bases for J; bases not matched to a gene: 4. Study-wide results and caveats: In vitro checks showed that three CMV-associated chains really do target CMV antigens.

With 60 Vbeta and 13 Jbeta primers, the PCR was carried out. TCRdb keeps only in-frame clones here, not all; method: immunoSEQ multiplex PCR. This sample has approximately 120,000 clones, with about two thirds found just once. With respect to this clone: Its antigen is as yet unknown.

The chain is built from TRBV9 and TRBJ2-5, with 8 bases identical to TRBD1. The clonotype originates from a man aged 60 to 69 in good health and CMV-seropositive. The sequencing input was PBMCs. CDR3 sequence: CASSRQGFETQYF. The CDR3 coding sequence is TGTGCCAGCAGCCGACAGGGGTTCGAGACCCAGTACTTC.